This T cell receptor (beta chain) was documented in a study of T-cell reconstitution after alpha-beta-depleted transplantation in children (dated by TCRdb to about 2016). Some background on the complete study: Using TCR repertoire profiling, the study quantitatively followed how T-cell immune reconstitution unfolded in children after TCRalphabeta/CD19-depleted allogeneic hematopoietic cell transplantation. What the work shows at the level of the full study, not this receptor alone: In some patients, the high TCRbeta diversity seen at day 60 was put down to recipient T cells and intrathymic progenitors that had survived conditioning. The apparently early recovery of alphabetaT-cell counts about two months after transplant reportedly depended on only several hundred rapidly expanded clones that came from non-depleted graft cells. Hyperexpanded clone frequencies declined over subsequent months; after one year, T-cell counts and TCRbeta diversity were mostly attributed to newly produced T cells.

From its cysteine to its phenylalanine, the CDR3 spans 15 amino acids. The retained sequence is limited to the CDR3, 45 bases, with the frame set at the first base. Taken from the germline V gene, the CDR1 and CDR2 loops are SGHRS and YFSETQ. Trimming at the junction amounts to 4 bases on V and 5 bases on J, and the germline ends lie 18 bases apart. This clonotype showed up just a few times. It has no known antigen specificity. There are no base qualities to consult, and no much larger clone falls within one base. This specimen's treatment or condition label, per the study, means: allogeneic hematopoietic cell transplantation with graft depleted of TCRalphabeta T cells and CD19 B cells. The transplant recipients were children given TCRalphabeta/CD19-depleted allogeneic hematopoietic cell grafts. The library was built by means of PCR. The sequencer listed for this sample is Illumina HiSeq 2500. TCR libraries were prepared with molecular barcoding, using unique molecular identifiers to normalize TCRbeta repertoire quantification. TCRdb reanalyzed the raw reads on its own, using fastp at Q25 for trimming and MiXCR for clone calling, and kept in-frame beta chains. All rows with the same CDR3 protein become a single entry with the most common DNA and genes. The sample yields about 90,000 distinct CDR3 sequences; less than 20% were counted once. The ten largest clones represent 15% to 20% of the sample.

The sample was PBMCs, mostly from graft donor cells, taken 180 days after TCRalphabeta/CD19-depleted stem cell transplant. The TCR comes from a male patient aged 2 to 10 who had a stem cell transplant for acute lymphoblastic leukemia, so the T cells may come from the graft donor. This chain is built from TRBV5-1 and TRBJ1-2, with an unclear D gene assignment. The DNA sequence is TGCGCCAGCAGCCCAGATTGGCGGCCTCCGTATGGCTACACCTTC. Its protein is CASSPDWRPPYGYTF.